This passage covers 3 T cell receptor beta chains from one sample sequenced in a study of beta chain features in type 1 diabetes. Overall study results and limits: Moderate but significant shortening of TCRB CDR3s was recorded in all four CD4+ subsets from Type 1 diabetes patients.

The whole isolated RNA underwent reverse transcription, so sequencing captured expressed TCRB transcripts. This table comes from immunoSEQ multiplex PCR, and its TCRdb copy is limited to in-frame clones, with some not included. The sample lists 280,000 or so clones, 15% occurring once. These receptors' antigens are unknown. Source material: naive CD4+ T cells from blood. These receptor sequences come from a man aged 18 to 35 with type 1 diabetes.

This clone has more than one count but fewer than ten. This chain links TRBV28 with TRBJ1-2, with a weak D call TRBD1 (5 bases). This CDR3 has 13 amino acids. Germline CDR1 is MDHEN and CDR2 is SYDVKM. The ends were cut back, 3 bases at V and 4 bases at J, with 9 bases in the middle. CDR3 in DNA: TGTGCCAGCAGTTTCTTCCAGGGCTATGGCTACACCTTC. Translating gives CASSFFQGYGYTF.

The rearrangement links TRBV20-1 to TRBJ2-5; D is unresolved. The DNA end is a closer match to TRBJ2-7, so the J assignment may be wrong. This CDR3 comprises 11 residues. Looked up from germline, CDR1 is DFQATT and CDR2 is SNEGSKA (reference sequence). In nucleotides, the CDR3 is TGCAGTGCTATACCCGGGTCCGAGCAGTACTTC. Its translation: CSAIPGSEQYF.

The chain is built from TRBV28 and TRBJ2-7; 8 positions match TRBD1. The CDR3 contains 14 residues. The V gene end was trimmed by 7 bases and the J gene end by 2 bases; junction bases not matched to a gene: 7. The germline V gene encodes CDR1 MDHEN and CDR2 SYDVKM. CDR3: CASTLGTGAYEQYF. The CDR3, as DNA: TGTGCCAGCACCCTTGGGACAGGCGCCTACGAGCAGTACTTC.